The T cell receptor beta chain under discussion was sequenced for a study of spatial heterogeneity in lung cancer. The time point here: sample taken at primary tumor resection. The study sequenced unsorted whole RNA from tumor, nontumor lung or frozen PBMC. This CDR3 spans 13 amino acids. Trimming took 4 bases from V and 13 from J; bases not matched to a gene: 7. Germline CDR1 KGHDR, CDR2 SFDVKD. Carried by each TCR cDNA molecule was a unique molecular identifier. TCRdb used MiXCR to reprocess the 5' RACE reads, holding one entry per CDR3 protein. The sample carries about 38,000 distinct CDR3 sequences, 6% to 8% recorded once. This clonotype was found many times.

The receptor comes from a male donor with early-stage non-small cell lung cancer. The rearrangement uses TRBV24-1 and TRBJ2-2, with TRBD1 identical over 8 bases. The sequenced sample was PBMCs, obtained at surgery. CDR3 nucleotides: TGTGCCACCAGTGAGCGACAGGGGCGGAGGCTGTTTTTT. Amino acids: CATSERQGRRLFF.